This TCR beta chain was sequenced for a study of T cells in Graves' hyperthyroidism and ophthalmopathy. This clonotype has a count of ten or more. Used for diagnoses were clinical symptoms, serum thyroxine and TRAb, thyroid ultrasound and orbital computed tomography. The trim removed 4 bases at V and 4 bases at J, leaving 5 bases unmatched. CDR1 and CDR2 from the germline V gene are LGHDT and YNNKEL (reference sequence). The length of the CDR3 is 16 residues. Amplified regions were TCR beta CDR3 sequences from RNA transcripts. First-round RT-PCR of the TCR CDR3 relied on the HTBI primer set. Via MiXCR, TCRdb re-called the multiplex PCR reads, giving one row per CDR3 protein. The data show 550,000 to 850,000 distinct CDR3 sequences, with around a sixth seen just once and 15% to 20% held by the top ten.

Material: blood. V is TRBV3-1 and J is TRBJ2-5, with 14 bases aligning to TRBD2. The TCR originated in a woman in her forties or fifties with Graves' hyperthyroidism that later progressed to Graves' ophthalmopathy. CDR3: CASSLRGTSGGETQYF. The CDR3 DNA follows: TGTGCCAGCAGCCTCCGAGGGACTAGCGGGGGAGAGACCCAGTACTTC.